These 10 T cell receptor beta chains came from one sample sequenced in a study of T cell responses to AZD1222 COVID-19 vaccine. The repertoire was sequenced with immunoSEQ multiplex PCR; TCRdb's copy has only in-frame clones and lacks some. The sample yields 50,000 to 55,000 clones, about nine tenths seen once. The sequences come from peripheral blood, collected 28 days after the second AZD1222 dose. These receptors were collected from an adult who received the AZD1222 COVID-19 vaccine.

The genes are TRBV5-1 and TRBJ1-1; weak D call: TRBD1 (6 bases). V lost 4 bases to trimming and J lost 2 bases, with 12 bases between them. The V gene's germline CDR1 is SGHRS and CDR2 YFSETQ. This CDR3 region has 14 residues. The CDR3 DNA is TGCGCCAGCAGCCCCGGGACAATCAACACTGAAGCTTTCTTT. Translation: CASSPGTINTEAFF.

The V call is TRBV5-8, the J call TRBJ2-5; D is unclear. The CDR3 consists of 14 residues. V lost 4 bases, J lost 2 bases, and 12 bases lay in between. From germline, CDR1 is SGHTS and CDR2 YDEGEE. In DNA, the CDR3 is TGTGCCAGCAGCCCCCGGACCGTTCAAGAGACCCAGTACTTC. This sequence encodes CASSPRTVQETQYF.

The chain combines TRBV14 with TRBJ2-1; 8 nucleotides agree with TRBD1. In germline, CDR1 is SGHDN, CDR2 FVKESK. This CDR3 is 15 amino acids long. Trimming cost V 4 bases and J 7 bases; bases outside gene matches: 9. Here the CDR3 reads CASSRTGIGWNEQFF. The CDR3 region has the DNA TGTGCCAGCAGCCGGACAGGGATAGGCTGGAATGAGCAGTTCTTC.

The V and J genes are TRBV3-1 (or the pseudogene TRBV3-2) and TRBJ2-3; 7 bases agree with TRBD2. Unmatched junction bases numbered 15, after V lost 3 bases and J lost 6 bases. There are 17 residues in the CDR3. CDR1 and CDR2 (germline): LGHDT, YNNKEL (reference sequence). This CDR3 is CASSHGEGKGFSDTQYF. In nucleotides, the CDR3 is TGTGCCAGCAGCCACGGGGAGGGGAAAGGCTTTTCGGATACGCAGTATTTT.

CDR3 nucleotides: TGCGCCAGCAGCCAAGAAGGATACGGGAGAAGCGAGCAGTACTTC. Protein sequence: CASSQEGYGRSEQYF. The chain carries TRBV4-1 and TRBJ2-7; a weak D match, TRBD2 (6 bases). With 0 bases removed from V and 6 bases from J, the gap between germline ends came to 15 bases. The germline V gene encodes CDR1 MGHRA and CDR2 YSYEKL. The CDR3 spans 15 residues.

This chain uses TRBV24-1 with TRBJ1-1; D gene unclear. There are 13 residues in the CDR3. V shed 5 bases and J shed 4 bases, with 10 bases lying between them. Germline V gene data show CDR1 as KGHDR and CDR2 as SFDVKD. The CDR3 bases are TGTGCCACCAGTGCCCCAGGTAGCACTGAAGCTTTCTTT. Translated: CATSAPGSTEAFF.

The V call is TRBV5-1, the J call TRBJ2-7, with 10 bases aligning to TRBD1. CDR3 length: 15 amino acids. Germline values: CDR1 SGHRS, CDR2 YFSETQ. V lost 0 bases, J lost 4 bases, and 4 bases stayed unmatched. Here the CDR3 reads CASSLATGGLYEQYF. The CDR3 nucleotides are TGCGCCAGCAGCTTGGCGACAGGGGGCTTATACGAGCAGTACTTC.

The J gene is TRBJ2-1, the V gene TRBV21-1; the table's TRBD2 call for D was not verified on the DNA. TRBV21-1 is annotated as a pseudogene. The length of the CDR3 is 17 residues. CDR3 coding DNA: TGTGCCAGCAGGGTGCGGGGGGCGGGTAGCTCCTACAATGAGCAGTTCTTC. Protein product: CASRVRGAGSSYNEQFF.

This chain connects TRBV30 to TRBJ2-2; no definite D call. Looked up from germline, CDR1 is GTSNPN and CDR2 is SVGIG (reference sequence). This CDR3 has 12 residues. V shed 4 bases and J shed 8 bases, with 11 bases lying between them. CDR3 sequence reads: CAWKGAAGELFF. The DNA for the CDR3 is TGTGCCTGGAAGGGTGCGGCTGGGGAGCTGTTTTTT. Drawing the rest from reference TRBV30 and TRBJ2-2, the complete variable domain is SQTIHQWPATLVQPVGSPLSLECTVEGTSNPNLYWYRQAAGRGLQLLFYSVGIGQISSEVPQNLSASRPQDRQFILSSKKLLLSDSGFYLCAWKGAAGELFFGEGSRLTVL.

The DNA for the CDR3 is TGTGCCAGCAGCCCTGGGACAGGACCCCATGCCACTGAAGCTTTCTTT. Translation gives CASSPGTGPHATEAFF. The chain recombines TRBV4-2 with TRBJ1-1; 8 bases line up with TRBD1. The CDR3 loop spans 16 amino acids. Losses at the gene ends were 4 bases for V and 4 bases for J; bases not matched to a gene: 11. Germline V gene lookup returns CDR1 LGHNA and CDR2 YNFKEQ.